The TCR beta chain under discussion was sequenced for a study of blood T cells in healthy people across ages (dated by TCRdb to the mid-2010s). Some background on the complete study: In model experiments, roughly one uniquely barcoded TCR beta cDNA molecule per two T cells was captured by template switching. To track age-related changes in TCR beta repertoire diversity, the study relied on deep sequencing normalized with unique cDNA molecular identifiers. Four age groups were formed from the donors: young (average 16 years), middle-aged (approximately 40), aged (roughly 59) and long-lived (about 80). The study analyzed two additional independent replicas of 1 million unique cDNA reads from the same blood draw for two donors, one aged 18 to 30 and one aged 80 or older. To avoid experimental bias, donors of different ages were distributed randomly across sequencing lanes.

This clonotype was counted ten times or more. Which antigen it targets is not known. At one end, the junction sequence differs from germline, possibly due to a read error. From the germline V gene, CDR1 is SGHRS and CDR2 is YFSETQ. The CDR3 covers 14 residues, taking in both the cysteine and the phenylalanine. The CDR3 DNA has 42 bases and is translated from base 1. The paper as a whole reports these results and caveats: Donor CMV infection status was unknown, potentially confounding age-related changes in expanded clonotypes. There was a strong correlation between observed TCR beta diversity and the percentage of naive T cells measured by flow cytometry. Compared with the aged group, the long-lived group had more naive CD4+ T cells, fewer expanded clones and increased TCR diversity, suggesting age selection. Observed TCR beta diversity per million T cells fell roughly linearly with age, and a significant reduction was already apparent by age around 40. Total diversity estimates from one million sequenced T cells were considered lower bounds and underestimates. Bulk unsorted PBMC profiling prevented conclusive comparison of naive and antigen-experienced compartments.

Preparation of the library involved 5' RACE. This sample was sequenced with an Illumina HiSeq 2500. A second roughly 6 to 12 cycle PCR used a sample-barcoded 5' primer and a J-beta primer mix. A unique molecular identifier was introduced onto each TCR beta cDNA molecule by a template-switch 5' adaptor carrying 12 random nucleotides. At least 2.5 million CDR3-containing paired-end reads were obtained from each sample. All of the RNA was converted into first-strand cDNA using the Mint cDNA synthesis kit, with a TRBC-specific oligonucleotide serving as the primer. After uracil-DNA glycosylase treatment, a first 18-cycle PCR used universal primers M1SS and BC2_uni_R on all cDNA. From the authors' description of their analysis: For normalization, 1 million high-quality reads, each with a distinct molecular identifier, were randomly selected from each sample. Reads with shared molecular identifiers were discarded instead of being binned into consensus sequences. CDR3 identification, clonotype clustering and error correction used MiTCR with a Q25 quality threshold and the strictest error-elimination algorithm. Lower-bound total TCR beta diversity was estimated with a nonparametric unseen species model using Euler transformation. TCRdb took the public reads, trimmed them with fastp at Q25, ran MiXCR for clone calling and kept in-frame beta chains. Rows matching on CDR3 protein sequence are summarized as one entry with the most common DNA and genes. The V and J calls reflect TCRdb's pipeline rather than the authors' work. Counted in this sample were 1.5 million to 2 million distinct CDR3 sequences; 40% to 55% of them appeared once. Less than 2.5% of the sample lies in the top ten.

Donors were about 36 systemically healthy Caucasian individuals from Russia aged roughly 6 to 95 years. Around 9.7 milliliters of peripheral blood were collected from each donor into EDTA-treated Vacutainer tubes. Ficoll-Paque density-gradient centrifugation was used to isolate PBMCs, with at least 6 million obtained per sample. Total RNA was extracted from PBMCs with Trizol reagent, with at least 5.5 micrograms obtained per sample. The percentages of naive CD45RAhigh/CD27high T cells were determined by flow cytometry on a PBMC aliquot from every donor. Sequenced material: blood. This sequence was found in a woman aged 40 to 50 in good health. The sequence links TRBV5-1 to TRBJ2-7, with 8 bases matching TRBD1. The sequenced DNA: TGTGCCAGCAGCTCGCTGGGACAGGTCTACGAGCAGTACTTC. This sequence encodes CASSSLGQVYEQYF.